Listed below are T cell receptor beta chains from one sample, sequenced in a study of T cell repertoires in cytomegalovirus infection. TCRdb reanalysed the reads using MiXCR and keeps one entry per CDR3 protein. This table holds more than 250,000 distinct CDR3 sequences, around 15% found once. Sample: PBMCs. Receptor source: a human donor in good health (CMV status not recorded). Some clones in this sample may be carry-over from other donors' samples. CDR3s leave out the opening cysteine and the closing phenylalanine or tryptophan. The size field is filled for only some rows; it gives once, few, many or a size class.

j_gene	abundance	v_gene	CDR3aa
TRBJ1-5	.	TRBV6-6	ASSYSISRAGFGQPQH
TRBJ2-7	many	TRBV7-2	ASSLVVTGGSEQY
TRBJ1-2	many	TRBV4-1	ASSQTGGHYGYT
TRBJ1-2	many	TRBV7-9	ASSPGQSGGYT
TRBJ1-1	many	TRBV7-2	ASSPRHLLNTEAF
TRBJ1-6	few	TRBV7-2	ASSPGVYNSPLH
TRBJ1-5	few	TRBV28	ASSSDQGRGNQPQH
TRBJ2-1	many	TRBV7-9	ASRSWGSDNEQF
TRBJ2-7	.	TRBV5-1	ASSLDPSSPSYEQY
TRBJ1-1	few	TRBV12-5	ASGLLGGTEAF
TRBJ2-5	many	TRBV12-3/TRBV12-4	ASRGLQETQY
TRBJ2-1	.	TRBV4-3	ASSQDSGSLNEQF
TRBJ1-5	few	TRBV20-1	SARKQDSNQPQH
TRBJ1-2	few	TRBV29-1	SVEGGSGYT
TRBJ2-7	many	TRBV7-9	ASSSLPASAYEQY
TRBJ1-1	many	TRBV10-1	ASSIEQVGTEAF
TRBJ1-1	.	TRBV28	AAQGRAPNTEAF
TRBJ2-3	.	TRBV27	ASSTAAATQY
TRBJ2-1	.	TRBV5-4	ASSLWRTEQF
TRBJ1-2	many	TRBV12-3/TRBV12-4	ASRPDKAYGYT
TRBJ1-2	few	TRBV20-1	SAPDWFLYGYT
TRBJ2-2	.	TRBV29-1	SVEGQGAIGELF
TRBJ2-7	few	TRBV7-9	ASSILTLDYEQY
TRBJ1-5	many	TRBV5-6	ASSFRGTNQPQH
TRBJ2-7	.	TRBV9	ASSATPGGGYEQY
TRBJ2-5	.	TRBV15	ATSRGVANDIETQY
TRBJ1-2	.	TRBV7-9	ASSLRDTIYT
TRBJ2-3	many	TRBV28	ASSTQGYTDTQY
TRBJ1-5	.	TRBV6-2/TRBV6-3	ASSKPGRNQPQH
TRBJ2-1	many	TRBV7-2	ASSLTGALPHEQF
TRBJ1-2	many	TRBV10-3	AISEIHGTGGGGYT
TRBJ2-7	many	TRBV6-2/TRBV6-3	ASRPGLAGGVSYEQY
TRBJ1-2	.	TRBV27	ASSLSQDYGYT
TRBJ2-7	.	TRBV5-1	ASSPPGGTLYEQY
TRBJ1-5	many	TRBV7-3	ASSLMGNKEPQH
TRBJ2-1	few	TRBV14	ASSQVDSRWDEQF
TRBJ2-3	many	TRBV28	ASSFPRNPVITGSTDTQY